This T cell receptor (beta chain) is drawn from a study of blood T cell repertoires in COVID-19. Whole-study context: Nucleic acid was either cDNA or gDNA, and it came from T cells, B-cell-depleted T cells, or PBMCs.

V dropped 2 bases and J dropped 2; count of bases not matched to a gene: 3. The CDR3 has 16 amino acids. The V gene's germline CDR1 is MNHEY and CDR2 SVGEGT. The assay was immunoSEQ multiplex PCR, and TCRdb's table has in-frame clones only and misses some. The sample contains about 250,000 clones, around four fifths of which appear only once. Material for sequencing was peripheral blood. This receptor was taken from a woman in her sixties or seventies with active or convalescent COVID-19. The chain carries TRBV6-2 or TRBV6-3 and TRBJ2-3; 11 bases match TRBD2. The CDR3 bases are TGTGCCAGCAGTTACAAGGGACTAGCGGACACAGATACGCAGTATTTT. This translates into CASSYKGLADTDTQYF.